This TCR beta chain was documented in a study of cytomegalovirus exposure and HLA in healthy donors. In the PCR, 60 Vbeta and 13 Jbeta primers were used. Libraries were prepared by immunoSEQ multiplex PCR; TCRdb keeps only in-frame clonotypes and omits some of them. This table has around 130,000 clones, roughly four fifths appearing once. With regard to this clone: Its matching antigen is unknown. The conserved phenylalanine or tryptophan is not found at the CDR3 terminus, so this likely reflects a read error.

Germline lookup yields CDR1 GTSNPN and CDR2 SVGIG (reference sequence). V shed 4 bases, J shed 3 bases, and the junction held 4 bases outside the gene matches. The CDR3 covers 14 residues. Regarding the study as a whole: According to reports, the classifier identified cytomegalovirus status with high specificity and sensitivity. Despite most TCR sequences being rare, some public TCRs occurred in many donors.

The V call is TRBV30, the J call TRBJ2-2, with 8 bases that match TRBD2. Sequencing used PBMCs. This sequence was found in a man aged 30-40 years in good health and CMV-seronegative. The CDR3 DNA reads TGTGCCTGGACCGGGACTAGGGACACCGGGGAGCTGTTTGTT. The encoded protein is CAWTGTRDTGELFV.